Each of the 29 T cell receptor beta chains below was sequenced from the same sample in a study of blood T cell repertoires in COVID-19. The table came from immunoSEQ multiplex PCR; TCRdb's copy has only in-frame clones and leaves some out. Of some 60,000 clones listed, approximately 77% were seen once; the top ten hold 32%. The specimen sequenced was peripheral blood. These TCRs come from a human donor in a cohort sampled during active COVID-19.

The J gene is TRBJ2-7, the V gene TRBV29-1, with TRBD1 matching 7 bases. The germline CDR1 and CDR2 sequences are SQVTM and ANQGSEA. This CDR3 has 12 amino acids. V lost 4 bases and J lost 4; bases outside the gene matches: 4. The CDR3 region has the DNA TGCAGCGTTGTGGCAGGGGGTTACGAGCAGTACTTC. It is translated as CSVVAGGYEQYF.

The CDR3 loop is CASRLGANYEQYF. The CDR3, as DNA: TGTGCCAGCCGACTAGGGGCAAACTACGAGCAGTACTTC. This chain uses TRBV7-9 with TRBJ2-7; possibly TRBD2 for D (6 bases). Germline-derived CDR1 and CDR2 are SEHNR and FQNEAQ (reference sequence). Trimming shortened V by 8 bases and J by 3 bases, and 14 bases separated the two germline ends. This CDR3 is 13 amino acids long.

The gene calls are TRBV2 and TRBJ2-7; weak D call: TRBD1 (6 bases). Per germline, CDR1 SNHLY and CDR2 FYNNEI. The CDR3 runs to 14 residues. Trimming shortened V by 5 bases and J by 6 bases, and 17 bases separated the two germline ends. The CDR3 here is CASSLIRGGSEQYF. Here the CDR3 DNA reads TGTGCCAGCAGTTTGATCAGGGGTGGATCCGAGCAGTACTTC.

The rearrangement joins TRBV3-1 (or the pseudogene TRBV3-2) to TRBJ1-1; D perhaps matches TRBD1 (5 bases). The germline V gene encodes CDR1 LGHDT and CDR2 YNNKEL (reference sequence). CDR3 length: 11 residues. Between the trimmed V and J ends, which lost 7 bases and 8 bases, there was a span of 11 bases. CDR3 DNA sequence: TGTGCCAGCAAGGGGAACGGAGAAGCTTTCTTT. Translation: CASKGNGEAFF.

V is TRBV30 and J is TRBJ1-5, with 7 bases lining up with TRBD1. V lost 4 bases, J lost 4 bases, and 4 bases stayed unmatched. CDR1 and CDR2 from the germline V gene are GTSNPN and SVGIG (reference sequence). The CDR3 extends over 13 amino acids. Here the CDR3 DNA reads TGTGCCTGGAATACAGGGGCGAATCAGCCCCAGCATTTT. Translated, it gives CAWNTGANQPQHF.

The chain links TRBV3-1 (or the pseudogene TRBV3-2) to TRBJ1-1, with D perhaps matching TRBD1 (6 bases). Trimming took 4 bases from V and 14 from J, leaving 17 bases between them. Germline V gene sequence: CDR1 LGHDT, CDR2 YNNKEL (reference sequence). The CDR3 contains 12 residues. The CDR3 coding sequence is TGTGCCAGCAGCCTCTTAGGGGGGGGCGTCTTCTTT. It translates to CASSLLGGGVFF.

The genes are TRBV7-9 and TRBJ1-5; TRBD1 aligns across 7 bases. In germline, CDR1 is SEHNR, CDR2 FQNEAQ (reference sequence). V shed 1 base and J 5 bases; nucleotides not matched to a gene: 5. The CDR3 is 15 amino acids. CDR3 coding DNA: TGTGCCAGCAGCTTAGGACAGGGTCATGATCAGCCCCAGCATTTT. Protein: CASSLGQGHDQPQHF.

The gene calls are TRBV10-3 and TRBJ2-1; 8 bases are shared with TRBD1. Trimming at V came to 7 bases and at J to 2 bases, leaving 10 bases not matched to a gene. The CDR3 is 16 amino acids. Germline CDR1 reads ENHRY; CDR2 reads SYGVKD. The CDR3 DNA reads as TGTGCCATCAACGAAAATCGACAGGGGACCTACAATGAGCAGTTCTTC. Translation: CAINENRQGTYNEQFF.

J is TRBJ1-2 and V is TRBV5-1; D unclear. The germline gives CDR1 SGHRS, CDR2 YFSETQ. Deletions cut 0 bases from V and 2 bases from J, with 5 bases between. There are 13 residues in the CDR3. In nucleotides, the CDR3 is TGCGCCAGCAGCTTGGCGGGGAACTATGGCTACACCTTC. This gives the protein CASSLAGNYGYTF. The whole variable domain, remainder taken from reference TRBV5-1 and TRBJ1-2, is KAGVTQTPRYLIKTRGQQVTLSCSPISGHRSVSWYQQTPGQGLQFLFEYFSETQRNKGNFPGRFSGRQFSNSRSEMNVSTLELGDSALYLCASSLAGNYGYTFGSGTRLTVV.

This clone was recorded many times. This CDR3 is CASAVAGTIYF. The CDR3 nucleotides read TGTGCTAGTGCCGTAGCTGGGACCATATATTTT. The chain recombines TRBV12-5 with TRBJ1-3; D is ambiguous. This CDR3 is 11 amino acids long. V lost 7 bases and J 10 bases, leaving 11 bases between the germline ends. Germline V CDR1 and CDR2: LGHNT, FRNRAP.

This clone was observed a few times. The rearrangement joins TRBV29-1 to TRBJ2-2, with 8 bases lining up with TRBD2. V was clipped by 4 bases and J by 7 bases; unmatched bases: 8. The germline CDR1 and CDR2 sequences are SQVTM and ANQGSEA. The CDR3 has 14 residues. The CDR3 DNA is TGCAGCGTTGCCCGGGGGGGCCTCGGCGGGGAGCTGTTTTTT. Translated, it gives CSVARGGLGGELFF.

The gene calls are TRBV28 and TRBJ2-7, with 7 bases fitting TRBD2. Germline trimming cut 1 base from V and 3 bases from J; bases unmatched to any gene: 6. This CDR3 contains 15 residues. The V gene's germline CDR1 is MDHEN and CDR2 SYDVKM. The CDR3 region has the DNA TGTGCCAGCAGTTTATCGGGAGGCCTTTTCTACGAGCAGTACTTC. It yields the protein CASSLSGGLFYEQYF.

V is TRBV7-9 and J is TRBJ2-7; TRBD1 aligns across 7 bases. CDR1 is SEHNR, CDR2 FQNEAQ, per germline (reference sequence). Losses at the gene ends were 5 bases for V and 4 bases for J; bases not matched to a gene: 11. The CDR3 has 15 residues. The CDR3 DNA reads as TGTGCCAGCAGCATAGGGACAGCCATCAGGTACGAGCAGTACTTC. Amino acids: CASSIGTAIRYEQYF.

The gene calls are TRBV19 and TRBJ1-5; the match to TRBD1 covers 10 bases. V shed 6 bases, J shed 7 bases, and the junction held 6 bases outside the gene matches. CDR3 length equals 14 residues. Germline V gives CDR1 LNHDA, CDR2 SQIVND (reference sequence). In DNA form, the CDR3 reads TGTGCCAGTAGGATGACAGGGGGCCAGCAGCCCCAGCATTTT. Its protein product is CASRMTGGQQPQHF.

This rearrangement joins TRBV6-6 to TRBJ1-5; D call uncertain. The length of the CDR3 is 12 residues. The germline V and J ends were trimmed by 8 bases and 7 bases, with 12 bases remaining between them. CDR1 is MNHNY and CDR2 is SVGAGI in the germline V gene (reference sequence). CDR3 in DNA: TGTGCCAGCCGGTATGACGGGCAGCCCCAGCATTTT. Amino acid sequence: CASRYDGQPQHF.

This sequence joins TRBV7-2 and TRBJ2-5; possibly TRBD2 for D (6 bases). Germline loops: CDR1 SGHTA, CDR2 FQGNSA. The CDR3 is made up of 14 amino acids. Deletions cut 2 bases from V and 4 bases from J, with 11 bases between. CDR3 nucleotide sequence: TGTGCCAGCAGCTTATTCGGGGGAGGAGAGACCCAGTACTTC. Protein sequence: CASSLFGGGETQYF.

The rearrangement links TRBV5-1 to TRBJ2-3; 9 positions agree with TRBD2. The CDR3 is made up of 14 amino acids. Looked up from germline, CDR1 is SGHRS and CDR2 is YFSETQ. The V gene end was trimmed by 7 bases and the J gene end by 5 bases; junction bases not matched to a gene: 8. The CDR3 reads CASCLGREGDTQYF. Written as DNA, the CDR3 is TGCGCCAGCTGCCTCGGGCGGGAGGGAGATACGCAGTATTTT.

This sequence joins TRBV11-3 and TRBJ2-1; D unclear. The CDR3 is 14 residues long. From germline, CDR1 is SGHNT and CDR2 YENEEA. With 5 bases removed from V and 4 bases from J, the gap between germline ends came to 12 bases. For the CDR3, the DNA is TGTGCCAGCAGCCCAAACTCAAAGTACAATGAGCAGTTCTTC. Translation: CASSPNSKYNEQFF.

V usage is TRBV5-1 and J usage is TRBJ2-7; TRBD2 matches at 13 bases. The J segment lost 3 bases and the V segment lost 3 bases, leaving 3 bases of the junction unmatched. The CDR3 length is 15 residues. Germline V CDR1 and CDR2: SGHRS, YFSETQ. The CDR3 here is CASSSGTSGVYEQYF. The CDR3 DNA reads as TGCGCCAGCAGCTCCGGGACTAGCGGGGTCTACGAGCAGTACTTC.

The rearrangement links TRBV5-5 to TRBJ2-7, with TRBD1 identical over 7 bases. Germline values: CDR1 SGHKS, CDR2 YYEKEE (reference sequence). Germline trimming cut 0 bases from V and 2 bases from J; bases unmatched to any gene: 2. The CDR3 extends over 14 amino acids. CDR3 nucleotide sequence: TGTGCCAGCAGCTTGGGGACAGGTACCTACGAGCAGTACTTC. This translates into CASSLGTGTYEQYF.

The chain joins TRBV15 to TRBJ2-2, with 10 bases lining up with TRBD1. Germline V gene lookup returns CDR1 LNHNV and CDR2 YYDKDF (reference sequence). V trimming: 3 bases; J trimming: 6 bases; junction bases outside the gene matches: 10. The CDR3 contains 17 residues. CDR3 sequence: CATSRMTGGRGSGELFF. The CDR3 nucleotides are TGTGCCACCAGCAGGATGACAGGGGGCAGGGGTTCCGGGGAGCTGTTTTTT.

CDR3 sequence reads: CASSLRTSGAGELFF. As DNA, the CDR3 is TGCGCCAGCAGCCTTAGGACTAGCGGAGCCGGGGAGCTGTTTTTT. The chain uses TRBV5-1 and TRBJ2-2, with 10 nucleotides matching TRBD2. Trimming cost V 4 bases and J 6 bases; bases outside gene matches: 6. The CDR3 covers 15 residues. Germline V gene lookup returns CDR1 SGHRS and CDR2 YFSETQ. The full variable domain, its missing parts supplied by reference TRBV5-1 and TRBJ2-2, is KAGVTQTPRYLIKTRGQQVTLSCSPISGHRSVSWYQQTPGQGLQFLFEYFSETQRNKGNFPGRFSGRQFSNSRSEMNVSTLELGDSALYLCASSLRTSGAGELFFGEGSRLTVL.

This clone was seen a few times. The CDR3 nucleotides are TGTGCCAGCAGCTCAAACAGGGGAAGGAACACTGAAGCTTTCTTT. It is translated as CASSSNRGRNTEAFF. The rearrangement links TRBV5-4 to TRBJ1-1, with TRBD1 matching over 7 bases. The junction had 6 bases not matched to a gene; V was cut back by 3 bases and J by 1 base. CDR3 length equals 15 residues. Germline V lookup: CDR1 SGHNT, CDR2 YYREEE (reference sequence).

Note on this clone: A junction end diverges from the germline sequence, so it may reflect a read error. As DNA, the CDR3 is TGTGCCAGCACCTTGGGGGGAGGCCAGCCCCAGCATTTT. This translates into CASTLGGGQPQHF. The V and J genes are TRBV5-6 and TRBJ1-5, with D perhaps TRBD1 (5 bases). In germline, CDR1 is SGHDT, CDR2 YYEEEE. The CDR3 runs 13 residues.

The CDR3 DNA reads as TGTGCCAGCAGCCCTGGGACAGGCACCCGCCCCTACGAGCAGTACTTC. This sequence encodes CASSPGTGTRPYEQYF. The chain joins TRBV11-2 to TRBJ2-7, with TRBD1 identical over 8 bases. The junction had 11 bases not matched to a gene; V was cut back by 5 bases and J by 2 bases. CDR1 is SGHAT, CDR2 FQNNGV, per germline. The CDR3 is made up of 16 amino acids.

The gene calls are TRBV19 and TRBJ2-3; D is possibly TRBD2 (6 bases). Trimming took off 2 bases at V and 3 bases at J, with 12 bases between the two ends. CDR1 and CDR2 from the germline V gene are LNHDA and SQIVND (reference sequence). The CDR3 sequence is 15 residues long. Here the CDR3 reads CASSIYGGRTDTQYF. CDR3 in DNA: TGTGCCAGTAGTATATATGGGGGGAGAACAGATACGCAGTATTTT. The full variable domain, with the rest looked up from reference TRBV19 and TRBJ2-3, is DGGITQSPKYLFRKEGQNVTLSCEQNLNHDAMYWYRQDPGQGLRLIYYSQIVNDFQKGDIAEGYSVSREKKESFPLTVTSAQKNPTAFYLCASSIYGGRTDTQYFGPGTRLTVL.

The rearrangement uses TRBV2 and TRBJ2-5; 7 bases are a match to TRBD1. CDR3 length: 14 amino acids. With V trimmed by 4 bases and J by 0 bases, 2 bases remained unmatched. Germline assignment: CDR1 SNHLY and CDR2 FYNNEI. CDR3 DNA: TGTGCCAGCAGTGGGCAGGGGGACCAAGAGACCCAGTACTTC. This encodes CASSGQGDQETQYF. The full variable domain, completed using reference TRBV2 and TRBJ2-5, is EPEVTQTPSHQVTQMGQEVILRCVPISNHLYFYWYRQILGQKVEFLVSFYNNEISEKSEIFDDQFSVERPDGSNFTLKIRSTKLEDSAMYFCASSGQGDQETQYFGPGTRLLVL.

Written as DNA, the CDR3 is TGTGCCAGCAGCGTAACCCCGACACACACCTACGAGCAGTACTTC. This translates into CASSVTPTHTYEQYF. This rearrangement joins TRBV9 to TRBJ2-7; the D is unclear. Germline V gives CDR1 SGDLS, CDR2 YYNGEE. V lost 1 base and J 2 bases, leaving 13 bases between the germline ends. CDR3 size: 15 residues.

The chain has TRBV18 and TRBJ1-6; D is undetermined. Germline values: CDR1 KGHSH, CDR2 LQKENI. V lost 3 bases to trimming and J lost 7 bases, with 10 bases between them. The CDR3 contains 14 residues. The CDR3 bases are TGTGCCAGCTCACCGAATCGGGAAAATTCACCCCTCCACTTT. This gives the protein CASSPNRENSPLHF.